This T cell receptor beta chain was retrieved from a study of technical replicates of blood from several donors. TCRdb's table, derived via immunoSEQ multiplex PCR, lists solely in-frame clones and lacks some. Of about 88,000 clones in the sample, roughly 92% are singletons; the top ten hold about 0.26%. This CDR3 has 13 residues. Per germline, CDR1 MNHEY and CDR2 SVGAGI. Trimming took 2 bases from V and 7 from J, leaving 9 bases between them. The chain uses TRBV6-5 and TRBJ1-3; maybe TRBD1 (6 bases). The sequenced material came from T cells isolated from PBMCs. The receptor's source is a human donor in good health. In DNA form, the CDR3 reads TGTGCCAGCAGTTACGGTCAGGGGAACACCATATATTTT. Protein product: CASSYGQGNTIYF.